This TCR beta chain was captured in a study of human T cells and chemical hapten exposure. Background on the study: Small pooled library volume differences chiefly drove per-sample TCR yield variation.

V dropped 4 bases and J dropped 2 bases, with 13 bases sitting between them. In germline, CDR1 is SGHNT, CDR2 YYREEE (reference sequence). This CDR3 has 14 amino acids. Study-level points and caveats: TCRs at high frequency, those above 1 in 1000, did not change with DPC sensitization.

With respect to this clonotype: What it binds is unknown.

The library gave individual cDNA molecules unique molecular identifiers. Original analysis: Individual samples carried between about 23,224 and 690,600 TCRs, with 95,638 as the median. TCRdb independently ran MiXCR on the 5' RACE reads; one entry per CDR3 protein. These V and J calls are TCRdb output, not the study's own analysis. The sample lists 80,000 or so distinct CDR3 sequences, approximately 16% occurring once. Total RNA was isolated from whole blood that had not been fractionated. The clonotype comes from a female donor in good health. The chain couples TRBV5-4 to TRBJ2-7; perhaps TRBD1 as D (5 bases). In nucleotides, the CDR3 is TGTGCCAGCAGCATTAAGGGGCCGACCTACGAGCAGTACTTC. Translation gives CASSIKGPTYEQYF.